This is a list of T cell receptor beta chains from one sample in a study of T cells in localized non-small cell lung cancer. The data were produced by immunoSEQ multiplex PCR, yet TCRdb's version contains in-frame clones alone and is incomplete. The repertoire holds almost 5,500 clones, with 35% as singletons. The specimen comprised lung tumor tissue, sampled before any cancer treatment. Receptors originate from a male donor at least 60 years old with stage I squamous cell lung carcinoma. Both conserved end residues are part of each CDR3. Each record gives: V gene, clone size, D gene, J gene, CDR3 protein, CDR3 DNA. The D gene is left open where the match is weak. Not every row has a clone size; where given, it reads once, few, many or a size class.

TRBV28	few	-	TRBJ1-1	CASSRPTGEAFF	TGTGCCAGCAGCCGGCCGACAGGTGAAGCTTTCTTT
TRBV11-3	-	TRBD1	TRBJ1-2	CASTPNRGSYGYTF	TGTGCCAGCACCCCAAACAGGGGCTCCTATGGCTACACCTTC
TRBV19	-	TRBD1	TRBJ2-7	CASGDRAEPYF	TGTGCCAGTGGTGACAGGGCAGAGCCGTACTTC
TRBV19	-	TRBD2	TRBJ2-2	CASRGLADTGELFF	TGTGCCAGTAGGGGACTAGCCGACACCGGGGAGCTGTTTTTT
TRBV7-6	medium-sized	-	TRBJ2-3	CASSLGGWGTGSADTQYF	TGTGCTAGCAGCTTAGGTGGGTGGGGGACTGGATCCGCAGATACGCAGTATTTT
TRBV9	few	-	TRBJ2-1	CASSGLGTYNEQFF	TGTGCCAGCAGCGGACTGGGGACCTACAATGAGCAGTTCTTC
TRBV19	few	-	TRBJ2-5	CASRPGTAEQTQYF	TGTGCCAGTAGGCCGGGGACGGCCGAGCAGACCCAGTACTTC
TRBV10-2	-	-	TRBJ1-1	CASSGMNTEAFF	TGCGCCAGCAGTGGAATGAACACTGAAGCTTTCTTT
TRBV19	-	-	TRBJ2-7	CASSINSAGSGEQYF	TGTGCCAGTAGTATAAACAGCGCAGGGAGCGGCGAGCAGTACTTC
TRBV30	-	TRBD1	TRBJ1-6	CAWRDRGNSPLHF	TGTGCCTGGAGGGACAGGGGGAATTCACCCCTCCACTTT
TRBV18	-	TRBD2	TRBJ2-7	CASSLGATSGFYEQYF	TGTGCCAGCTCGTTGGGGGCGACTAGCGGTTTCTACGAGCAGTACTTC